The rows below give T cell receptor beta chains drawn from one sample of a study of T cell responses to AZD1222 COVID-19 vaccine. This table comes from immunoSEQ multiplex PCR, and its TCRdb copy is limited to in-frame clones, with some not included. Here the sample spans approximately 73,000 clones, roughly 82% being singletons. The sample in question was peripheral blood, obtained on day 0 of AZD1222 vaccination. Receptors were obtained from an adult in good health. The CDR3 runs from the conserved cysteine through the conserved F or W. The D gene is left open where the match is weak. Clone size is shown for a subset of rows, as once, few, many or a class of expanded clone.

d_call j_call v_call clone_size cdr3_aa cdr3_nt
NA TRBJ1-5 TRBV4-3 NA CASSQRLGIAQPQHF TGCGCCAGCAGCCAGCGACTTGGGATTGCTCAGCCCCAGCATTTT
TRBD1 TRBJ1-1 TRBV18 few CASSLNRGRRTEAFF TGTGCCAGCTCACTAAACAGGGGGCGGCGGACTGAAGCTTTCTTT
NA TRBJ2-2 TRBV12-3/TRBV12-4 NA CASIAGSGELFF TGTGCCAGCATCGCGGGGTCTGGGGAGCTGTTTTTT
TRBD1 TRBJ1-2 TRBV7-8 NA CASSPYMGGQSLNGYTF TGTGCCAGCAGCCCATATATGGGGGGACAGTCTCTAAATGGCTACACCTTC
TRBD1 TRBJ2-1 TRBV4-3 NA CASSPGTDSYNEQFF TGCGCCAGCAGCCCCGGGACAGACTCCTACAATGAGCAGTTCTTC
NA TRBJ1-1 TRBV4-3 NA CASSLQENTEAFF TGCGCCAGCAGCCTCCAGGAGAACACTGAAGCTTTCTTT
NA TRBJ2-7 TRBV2 NA CASSEQDPGPYEQYF TGTGCCAGCAGTGAACAAGACCCAGGGCCCTACGAGCAGTACTTC
NA TRBJ2-5 TRBV15 few CATSRDWGYQETQYF TGTGCCACCAGCAGAGATTGGGGGTACCAAGAGACCCAGTACTTC
TRBD1 TRBJ2-2 TRBV7-6 NA CASSLGQGALTGELFF TGTGCCAGCAGCCTCGGACAGGGGGCCCTCACCGGGGAGCTGTTTTTT
NA TRBJ2-7 TRBV3-1/TRBV3-2 NA CASSQMMASSYEQYF TGTGCCAGCAGCCAAATGATGGCGAGTTCTTACGAGCAGTACTTC
NA TRBJ2-1 TRBV29-1 NA CSVEAYRSYNEQFF TGCAGCGTTGAAGCCTATCGCTCCTACAATGAGCAGTTCTTC
TRBD1 TRBJ1-1 TRBV4-1 NA CASSQPTGSSEAFF TGCGCCAGCAGCCAACCGACAGGGTCCTCGGAAGCTTTCTTT
NA TRBJ2-7 TRBV29-1 NA CSVSGDYEQYF TGCAGCGTTTCAGGGGACTACGAGCAGTACTTC
NA TRBJ1-1 TRBV7-9 NA CASSRPDLNTEAFF TGTGCCAGCAGCCGGCCGGACTTGAACACTGAAGCTTTCTTT
NA TRBJ1-5 TRBV30 NA CAWQQGLNQPQHF TGTGCCTGGCAACAGGGACTAAATCAGCCCCAGCATTTT
TRBD2 TRBJ2-1 TRBV27 NA CASSRTSANSYNEQFF TGTGCCAGCAGTCGGACTAGCGCCAACTCCTACAATGAGCAGTTCTTC
NA TRBJ1-2 TRBV10-1 NA CASSGGPLYGYTF TGCGCCAGCAGTGGGGGACCTCTCTATGGCTACACCTTC
TRBD2 TRBJ2-1 TRBV5-8 few CASSLGSGSYNEQFF TGTGCCAGCAGCTTGGGGAGCGGGAGTTACAATGAGCAGTTCTTC
TRBD2 TRBJ2-5 TRBV5-4 NA CASSPGLAGGPETQYF TGTGCCAGCAGCCCCGGACTAGCGGGGGGGCCAGAGACCCAGTACTTC
TRBD1 TRBJ1-6 TRBV5-1 NA CASSSGQGNSPLHF TGCGCCAGCAGCTCGGGACAGGGAAATTCACCCCTCCACTTT
TRBD1 TRBJ2-7 TRBV5-6 once CASSAVGQGAYEQYF TGTGCCAGCAGCGCGGTAGGTCAGGGGGCCTACGAGCAGTACTTC
NA TRBJ1-6 TRBV6-4 NA CASSVAGGNSPLHF TGTGCCAGCAGTGTTGCGGGTGGGAATTCACCCCTCCACTTT
NA TRBJ2-1 TRBV7-6 NA CASSLGDLYNEQFF TGTGCCAGCAGCTTAGGGGACCTTTACAATGAGCAGTTCTTC
NA TRBJ2-7 TRBV5-1 few CASSPSGQGSYEQYF TGCGCCAGCAGCCCCAGCGGTCAGGGCTCCTACGAGCAGTACTTC
TRBD1 TRBJ2-1 TRBV5-6 NA CASSLGTGQNEQFF TGTGCCAGCAGCTTGGGGACAGGGCAGAATGAGCAGTTCTTC
TRBD1 TRBJ1-1 TRBV30 NA CAWSQGAGWTEAFF TGTGCCTGGAGTCAGGGGGCTGGATGGACTGAAGCTTTCTTT
NA TRBJ1-1 TRBV5-5 NA CASSLYGKAFF TGTGCCAGCAGCTTGTACGGGAAAGCTTTCTTT
NA TRBJ1-6 TRBV3-1/TRBV3-2 NA CASSPTQQGNSPLHF TGTGCCAGCAGCCCAACGCAACAGGGAAATTCACCCCTCCACTTT
TRBD1 TRBJ2-1 TRBV7-6 NA CASSRRTGFIDEQFF TGTGCCAGCAGTCGAAGGACAGGGTTTATTGATGAGCAGTTCTTC
NA TRBJ2-1 TRBV6-5 few CASTYYNEQFF TGTGCCAGCACTTACTACAATGAGCAGTTCTTC
NA TRBJ1-6 TRBV28 NA CASSLSLGGRSTPLHF TGTGCCAGCAGTTTATCGCTGGGGGGACGGTCCACACCCCTCCACTTT
NA TRBJ2-5 TRBV27 NA CASSHLRGGETQYF TGTGCCAGCAGTCACCTTAGGGGGGGGGAGACCCAGTACTTC
TRBD1 TRBJ2-7 TRBV6-6 NA CASTDRENVYEQYF TGTGCCAGCACCGACAGGGAAAACGTCTACGAGCAGTACTTC
TRBD2 TRBJ2-2 TRBV5-1 NA CASSQGRGETGELFF TGCGCCAGCAGCCAGGGCCGGGGGGAAACCGGGGAGCTGTTTTTT
NA TRBJ1-2 TRBV19 NA CASSIVPPFEGNYGYTF TGTGCCAGTAGTATAGTTCCCCCTTTCGAGGGGAACTATGGCTACACCTTC
TRBD1 TRBJ1-1 TRBV5-1 NA CASSVDRGNTEAFF TGCGCCAGCAGCGTTGACAGGGGGAACACTGAAGCTTTCTTT
NA TRBJ2-3 TRBV6-5 NA CASRPWGTYTDTQYF TGTGCCAGCAGGCCATGGGGCACCTACACAGATACGCAGTATTTT